A selection of T cell receptor beta chains follows, all from one sample in a study of T cells after yellow fever vaccination. TCRdb re-derived calls from the 5' RACE reads in MiXCR, one entry per CDR3 protein. The sample has roughly 45,000 distinct CDR3 sequences, under 8% seen once. The starting material was CD8+ T cells not binding an NS4B(214-222) dextramer, sorted from PBMCs, obtained 45 days after the yellow fever booster vaccination. The receptor source for this set is a man in his thirties or forties who received the YFV17D yellow fever vaccine. Both conserved end residues are part of each CDR3. The order of the fields is D gene, V gene, clone size, J gene, CDR3 DNA, CDR3 protein. D genes are given only for firm matches. Clone sizes are given selectively: once, few, many, or a class where the clone is expanded.

NA	TRBV4-3	few	TRBJ1-1	TGCGCCAGCAGCCCAACTCAGGAGAACACTGAAGCTTTCTTT	CASSPTQENTEAFF
NA	TRBV7-9	many	TRBJ2-7	TGTGCCAGCAGCTTTGACGGGATCTCCTACGAGCAGTACTTC	CASSFDGISYEQYF
NA	TRBV5-1	many	TRBJ2-4	TGCGCCAGCAGCTTGGAGGGAAACATTCAGTACTTC	CASSLEGNIQYF
NA	TRBV19	NA	TRBJ2-1	TGTGCCAGTAGTATTAGCCCCGAAGGGGGGGGGTACAATGAGCAGTTCTTC	CASSISPEGGGYNEQFF
TRBD1	TRBV20-1	many	TRBJ2-5	TGCAGTGCTAGCGGGACAGAAGAGACCCAGTACTTC	CSASGTEETQYF
TRBD1	TRBV20-1	NA	TRBJ2-1	TGCAGTGCTAGGAGTATGGGACAGGGGGTTCATGAGCAGTTCTTC	CSARSMGQGVHEQFF
NA	TRBV11-2	many	TRBJ2-3	TGTGCCAGCAGCTTAGGAAGCGGACCCACAGATACGCAGTATTTT	CASSLGSGPTDTQYF
TRBD1	TRBV6-2/TRBV6-3	many	TRBJ2-7	TGTGCCAGCAGTTACGGGGACAGGAGTGCGTCCTACGAGCAGTACTTC	CASSYGDRSASYEQYF
TRBD1	TRBV7-2	many	TRBJ1-1	TGTGCCAGCGAAGGGACAGCAAACACTGAAGCTTTCTTT	CASEGTANTEAFF
TRBD2	TRBV9	many	TRBJ2-1	TGTGCCAGCAGCGCGGGGGGGAATGAGCAGTTCTTC	CASSAGGNEQFF
NA	TRBV27	few	TRBJ2-1	TGTGCCAGCAGTTTATCGGACAATGAGCAGTTCTTC	CASSLSDNEQFF
NA	TRBV11-1	many	TRBJ2-1	TGTGCCAGCACCCCAGGGGGGTACGCGCAGACGACCCACTCCTACAATGAGCAGTTCTTC	CASTPGGYAQTTHSYNEQFF
NA	TRBV19	NA	TRBJ2-2	TGTGCCAGTAGAACCCCCGGCGGGAACACCGGGGAGCTGTTTTTT	CASRTPGGNTGELFF
NA	TRBV15	many	TRBJ2-3	TGTGCCACCAGCAGAGGACCTGGAGGCACAGATACGCAGTATTTT	CATSRGPGGTDTQYF
TRBD2	TRBV12-3/TRBV12-4	many	TRBJ2-2	TGTGCCAGCAGTTACGCTAGCGGGACGGTGGAGCTGTTTTTT	CASSYASGTVELFF
NA	TRBV18	NA	TRBJ2-7	TGTGCCAGCTCACCAGGCGCGAACTACGAGCAGTACTTC	CASSPGANYEQYF
NA	TRBV19	many	TRBJ1-1	TGTGCCAGTAGTATATTGGCAGTGGATGAAGCTTTCTTT	CASSILAVDEAFF
NA	TRBV5-4	many	TRBJ2-5	TGTGCCAGCAGCTTGGCTGCGGGGGCAGGGGAAGAGACCCAGTACTTC	CASSLAAGAGEETQYF
TRBD1	TRBV7-2	NA	TRBJ2-5	TGTGCCAGCAGCCTAGGGGGCGAGATTGAGACCCAGTACTTC	CASSLGGEIETQYF
NA	TRBV12-3/TRBV12-4	many	TRBJ1-1	TGTGCCAGCAGTCCTGGGGGAACTGAAGCTTTCTTT	CASSPGGTEAFF
NA	TRBV24-1	many	TRBJ2-2	TGTGCCACCAGTGATTTGTGGAGGGACACCGGGGAGCTGTTTTTT	CATSDLWRDTGELFF
NA	TRBV2	many	TRBJ2-7	TGTGCCACCACGGGGGAAGCCAGGACCTACGAGCAGTACTTC	CATTGEARTYEQYF
NA	TRBV30	many	TRBJ1-1	TGTGCCTGGAGTAGCGGTTTAAACACTGAAGCTTTCTTT	CAWSSGLNTEAFF
NA	TRBV20-1	many	TRBJ2-5	TGCAGTGCTAGGGAGCACTCCAAGGAGACCCAGTACTTC	CSAREHSKETQYF
NA	TRBV20-1	many	TRBJ2-3	TGCAGTGCTAGAGAGGACTCAGATACGCAGTATTTT	CSAREDSDTQYF
NA	TRBV7-8	few	TRBJ2-5	TGTGCCAGCAGCCGGAAGCCGGGGCAGCAAGAGACCCAGTACTTC	CASSRKPGQQETQYF
NA	TRBV5-4	NA	TRBJ1-3	TGTGCCAGCAAGGATGCCGGCTCTGGAAACACCATATATTTT	CASKDAGSGNTIYF
NA	TRBV5-5	few	TRBJ2-1	TGTGCCAGCAGCTTTTCCGGGAATGAGCAGTTCTTC	CASSFSGNEQFF
NA	TRBV12-3/TRBV12-4	many	TRBJ1-1	TGTGCCAGCAGTTTAAGGTACAATGAAGCTTTCTTT	CASSLRYNEAFF